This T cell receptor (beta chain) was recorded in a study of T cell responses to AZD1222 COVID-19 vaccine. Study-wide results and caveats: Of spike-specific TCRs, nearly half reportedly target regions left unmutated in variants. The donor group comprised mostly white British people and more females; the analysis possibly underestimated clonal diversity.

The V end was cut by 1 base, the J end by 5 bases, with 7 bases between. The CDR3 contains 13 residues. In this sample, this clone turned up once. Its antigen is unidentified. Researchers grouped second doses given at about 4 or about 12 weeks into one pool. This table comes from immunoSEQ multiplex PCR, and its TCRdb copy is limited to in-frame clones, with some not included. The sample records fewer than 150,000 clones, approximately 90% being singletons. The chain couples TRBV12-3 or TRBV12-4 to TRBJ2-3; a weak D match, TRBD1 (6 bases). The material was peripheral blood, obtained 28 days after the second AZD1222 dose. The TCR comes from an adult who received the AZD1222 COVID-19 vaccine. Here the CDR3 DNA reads TGTGCCAGCAGTTTAGGCAGGGGAGATACGCAGTATTTT. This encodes CASSLGRGDTQYF.